This passage covers 15 T cell receptor beta chains from one sample sequenced in a study of beta chain features in type 1 diabetes. Reverse transcribing all isolated RNA meant expressed TCRB transcripts were sequenced. The assay was immunoSEQ multiplex PCR, and TCRdb's table has in-frame clones only and misses some. The sample yields roughly 120,000 clones, less than 40% seen once. Sample: stem cell memory CD4+ T cells from blood. Every receptor here comes from a woman between 18 and 30 years old in good health.

The chain carries TRBV5-6 and TRBJ2-7; 11 nucleotides agree with TRBD2. V shed 1 base, J shed 0 bases, and the junction held 6 bases outside the gene matches. The CDR3 contains 17 residues. CDR1 and CDR2 from the germline V gene are SGHDT and YYEEEE. DNA for the CDR3: TGTGCCAGCAGCTTGTGGACTAGCGGGCTAAGCTCCTACGAGCAGTACTTC. This sequence encodes CASSLWTSGLSSYEQYF. Drawing the rest from reference TRBV5-6 and TRBJ2-7, the complete variable domain is DAGVTQSPTHLIKTRGQQVTLRCSPKSGHDTVSWYQQALGQGPQFIFQYYEEEERQRGNFPDRFSGHQFPNYSSELNVNALLLGDSALYLCASSLWTSGLSSYEQYFGPGTRLTVT.

This clone was recorded a few times. This chain's CDR3 is CASSQKEVSVYEQYF. In DNA form, the CDR3 reads TGCGCCAGCAGCCAAAAAGAGGTTAGCGTTTACGAGCAGTACTTC. The V call is TRBV4-1, the J call TRBJ2-7; a weak D match, TRBD2 (5 bases). Germline values: CDR1 MGHRA, CDR2 YSYEKL. V was trimmed by 2 bases and J by 4 bases, leaving 15 bases between them. The CDR3 consists of 15 residues.

V gene TRBV28 combines with J gene TRBJ2-1; a weak D match, TRBD2 (6 bases). V lost 3 bases to trimming and J lost 1 base, with 10 bases between them. The germline V gene has CDR1 MDHEN and CDR2 SYDVKM. CDR3 length: 15 residues. CDR3 loop: CASSFWGRSYNEQFF. CDR3 in DNA: TGTGCCAGCAGTTTTTGGGGGAGGTCCTACAATGAGCAGTTCTTC.

In this sample, this clone turned up a few times. The chain joins TRBV29-1 to TRBJ2-7; TRBD1 is a possible D gene (6 bases). Germline V CDR1 and CDR2: SQVTM, ANQGSEA. Trimming shortened V by 7 bases and J by 0 bases, and 16 bases separated the two germline ends. The CDR3 consists of 14 residues. The CDR3 sequence is CSARTEHPSYEQYF. The CDR3 DNA reads TGCAGCGCCCGGACAGAACACCCCTCCTACGAGCAGTACTTC.

The V gene is TRBV27, the J gene TRBJ1-1; no definite D call. In germline, CDR1 is MNHEY, CDR2 SMNVEV (reference sequence). With 0 bases removed from V and 10 bases from J, the gap between germline ends came to 15 bases. CDR3 length: 14 residues. The CDR3 bases are TGTGCCAGCAGTTTATCCCGGTCTATCGGAGGAGCTTTCTTT. It is translated as CASSLSRSIGGAFF.

The chain joins TRBV7-9 to TRBJ2-1; 8 bases map to TRBD2. The CDR3 covers 17 residues. The trim removed 4 bases at V and 3 bases at J, leaving 11 bases unmatched. CDR1 and CDR2 from the germline V gene are SEHNR and FQNEAQ (reference sequence). The CDR3 spells CASSSGDSGMSYNEQFF. CDR3 sequence (DNA): TGTGCCAGCAGCTCCGGGGATAGCGGGATGAGCTACAATGAGCAGTTCTTC.

The rearrangement joins TRBV7-8 to TRBJ2-1; D remains ambiguous. The CDR3 contains 15 residues. V gave up 2 bases and J gave up 7 bases, with 15 bases separating them. In germline, CDR1 is SGHVS, CDR2 FQNEAQ. The CDR3 loop reads CASSLMSEPQNEQFF. Written as DNA, the CDR3 is TGTGCCAGCAGCTTAATGAGCGAGCCCCAGAATGAGCAGTTCTTC.

The J gene is TRBJ1-5, the V gene TRBV27; 7 bases match TRBD1. After removal of 6 bases from V and 6 bases from J, the junction contained 8 bases not matched to a gene. This CDR3 comprises 14 residues. Germline-derived CDR1 and CDR2 are MNHEY and SMNVEV (reference sequence). CDR3 sequence reads: CASRLQGWGQPQHF. DNA for the CDR3: TGTGCCAGCAGATTACAGGGGTGGGGTCAGCCCCAGCATTTT.

In its sample, this clone was seen a few times. The chain is built from TRBV25-1 and TRBJ2-1, with 7 bases identical to TRBD2. The CDR3 consists of 15 residues. Germline assignment: CDR1 MGHDK and CDR2 SYGVNS. V shed 5 bases, J shed 6 bases, and the junction held 10 bases outside the gene matches. The CDR3 is CASSRGLAEGNEQFF. Here the CDR3 DNA reads TGTGCCAGCAGTCGAGGGCTAGCGGAAGGCAATGAGCAGTTCTTC. Full variable domain (outside the CDR3, taken from reference TRBV25-1 and TRBJ2-1): EADIYQTPRYLVIGTGKKITLECSQTMGHDKMYWYQQDPGMELHLIHYSYGVNSTEKGDLSSESTVSRIRTEHFPLTLESARPSHTSQYLCASSRGLAEGNEQFFGPGTRLTVL.

This clone has a handful of counts. The CDR3 protein is CASSFSGSPIYNEQFF. As DNA, the CDR3 is TGTGCCAGCAGCTTTAGCGGGAGTCCGATATACAATGAGCAGTTCTTC. The chain uses TRBV7-9 and TRBJ2-1, with 9 bases matching TRBD2. V trimming: 3 bases; J trimming: 4 bases; junction bases outside the gene matches: 7. CDR3 size: 16 residues. The germline CDR1 and CDR2 sequences are SEHNR and FQNEAQ (reference sequence).

The chain recombines TRBV5-1 with TRBJ1-4, with D unclear. CDR3 length equals 15 residues. Germline V gives CDR1 SGHRS, CDR2 YFSETQ. The germline V and J ends were trimmed by 6 bases and 0 bases, with 12 bases remaining between them. The DNA of the CDR3 is TGCGCCAGCACGACCGCGGGGTCAACTAATGAAAAACTGTTTTTT. Protein product: CASTTAGSTNEKLFF.

The genes are TRBV5-1 and TRBJ2-5; 10 bases are a match to TRBD2. The V segment lost 0 bases and the J segment 4 bases; nucleotides outside the gene matches: 12. From germline, CDR1 is SGHRS and CDR2 YFSETQ. The CDR3 runs 18 residues. The CDR3 spells CASSLGASGSVVGETQYF. The DNA of the CDR3 is TGCGCCAGCAGCTTGGGGGCTAGCGGGAGCGTTGTAGGAGAGACCCAGTACTTC.

This clone was recorded a few times. The genes are TRBV5-6 and TRBJ2-1; TRBD1 is a possible D gene (6 bases). This CDR3 contains 14 residues. The V gene lost 5 bases and the J gene lost 5 bases, with 14 bases spanning the gap. Per the germline V gene, CDR1 is SGHDT and CDR2 is YYEEEE. The CDR3 is CASRTQGLNNEQFF. The CDR3 coding sequence is TGTGCCAGCAGAACGCAGGGGTTAAACAATGAGCAGTTCTTC.

J is TRBJ1-1 and V is TRBV4-1, with TRBD1 identical over 9 bases. This CDR3 comprises 16 residues. V lost 1 base and J lost 3; bases outside the gene matches: 6. CDR1 and CDR2 from the germline V gene are MGHRA and YSYEKL. The CDR3 nucleotides are TGCGCCAGCAGCCAAGTCCGGGACAGGGTTGACACTGAAGCTTTCTTT. Its protein product is CASSQVRDRVDTEAFF.

A few counts support this clone. The rearrangement links TRBV30 to TRBJ2-3; no firm D call. Trimming took 4 bases from V and 1 from J, leaving 33 bases between them. The CDR3 has 21 amino acids. Germline V CDR1 and CDR2: GTSNPN, SVGIG (reference sequence). CDR3 loop: CAWTATPYRVLGTTGTDTQYF. CDR3 in DNA: TGTGCCTGGACAGCTACACCTTACCGGGTTCTGGGTACAACCGGCACAGATACGCAGTATTTT.